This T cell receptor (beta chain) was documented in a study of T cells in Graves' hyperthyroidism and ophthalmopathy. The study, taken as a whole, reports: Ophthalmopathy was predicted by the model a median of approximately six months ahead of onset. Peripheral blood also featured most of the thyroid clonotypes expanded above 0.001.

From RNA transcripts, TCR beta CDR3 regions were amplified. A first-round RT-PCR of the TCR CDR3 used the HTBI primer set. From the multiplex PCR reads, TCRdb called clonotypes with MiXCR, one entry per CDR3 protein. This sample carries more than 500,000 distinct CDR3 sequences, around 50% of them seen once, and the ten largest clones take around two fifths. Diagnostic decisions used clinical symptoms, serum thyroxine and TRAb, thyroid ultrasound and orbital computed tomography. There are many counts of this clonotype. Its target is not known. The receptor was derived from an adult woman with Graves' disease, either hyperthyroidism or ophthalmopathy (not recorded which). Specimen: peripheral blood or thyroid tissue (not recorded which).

The CDR3 reads CSASPTRSSLHF. Written as DNA, the CDR3 is TGCAGTGCTAGCCCCACCCGAAGTTCCCTCCACTTT. The chain joins TRBV20-1 to TRBJ1-6; no reliable D call. Between the trimmed V and J ends, which lost 3 bases and 14 bases, there was a span of 14 bases. CDR1 and CDR2 (germline): DFQATT, SNEGSKA (reference sequence). There are 12 residues in the CDR3.